This T cell receptor (beta chain) was captured in a study of blood T cell repertoires in COVID-19 (dated by TCRdb to the early 2020s). The study in broad terms: Collaborator samples came from the United States, Italy and Spain and covered acute and convalescent phases of COVID-19. The prospective study material was composed of cDNA or gDNA derived from T cells, B-cell-depleted T cells, or PBMCs. Subjects who had been exposed to COVID-19, were actively infected with it, or had recovered from it provided the deeply sampled blood TCRbeta repertoires that made up the dataset. The samples were drawn from the first 160 participants of the ongoing ImmuneRACE study and from 1,200 or so subjects provided by 6 global collaborators. The repertoires were made available in a free public database intended to serve as a resource for research on the immune response to SARS-CoV-2. A de-identified subject ID, COVID-19 status, age in years and sex were almost always included in the sample metadata. HLA class I and class II types, where available, came from metadata supplied by the sample provider rather than from assay-based typing.

The immunoSEQ Assay, a bias-controlled multiplex PCR, was used to amplify TCRbeta CDR3 regions from genomic DNA. Per the source publication's procedure: Nucleated cell counts per sample were estimated from amplification of reference gene primers within the assay. To quantify the absolute abundance of each unique TCRbeta CDR3 rearrangement, sequence reads were collapsed and filtered. Productive Simpson clonality was computed per sample as the square root of Simpson's diversity index over productive rearrangements. The immuneACCESS repertoire file appears here via TCRdb, limited to in-frame rearrangements. These files lack a portion of the clones; in checked studies, under half of the deficit traces to unresolved V genes, and the cause of the others is not known. For V, J and clone size, that table is used; D and trimming come from the DNA. The sample yields a few hundred thousand clones; 65% to 85% were counted once. Of the sample, about 3.4% is held by the ten largest clones.

What the work shows at the level of the full study, not this receptor alone: The amount of clinical and demographic metadata varied by source and participant and was provided uncurated.

Note on this clone: The target of this receptor is not known. No qualities accompany the bases; no much larger clone lies one base away.

V was cut back by 4 bases and J by 0 bases, leaving a gap of 10 bases between them. Spanning cysteine to phenylalanine, the CDR3 consists of 14 amino acids. Kept here is only the CDR3 DNA, which spans 42 bases and is read in frame from base 1. As encoded in the germline V gene, CDR1 is SGHRS while CDR2 is YFSETQ. Participants in the prospective study were enrolled through a virtual design, were aged roughly 18 to 100 years, and lived in 20 to 30 United States geographic areas. Cohort assignment in the prospective study relied on participant-reported clinical history from a screening survey and a study questionnaire. For ImmuneRACE Cohort 3, a participant was defined as recovered based on two consecutive negative NP/OP PCR tests, clearance by a healthcare professional, or resolution of symptoms. In the prospective study, mobile phlebotomists collected whole blood, serum and a nasopharyngeal or oropharyngeal swab from each participant. Additional blood draws and questionnaires over an approximately 2-month period could optionally be provided by prospective study participants. Blood samples from the prospective study were shipped frozen or at room temperature prior to DNA extraction.

The rearranged chain carries TRBV5-1 and TRBJ1-1; TRBD1 is possibly the D segment (5 matching bases). What was sequenced was PBMCs or T cells enriched from blood (not recorded which). This sequence originates from a woman aged 55-70 years who had recovered from COVID-19. The nucleotides are TGCGCCAGCAGCCCGCCAGGGCTGAACACTGAAGCTTTCTTT. It translates as CASSPPGLNTEAFF. Beyond the CDR3, the reference TRBV5-1 and TRBJ1-1 genes provide the residues; the full variable domain reads: KAGVTQTPRYLIKTRGQQVTLSCSPISGHRSVSWYQQTPGQGLQFLFEYFSETQRNKGNFPGRFSGRQFSNSRSEMNVSTLELGDSALYLCASSPPGLNTEAFFGQGTRLTVV.